This TCR beta chain was observed in a study of CD4 T cells in relation to SARS-CoV-2 and coronaviruses. Overall study context: Shared crossreactive spike epitopes were mapped to their HLA restriction.

Study results and caveats: Samples before the pandemic and after infection were not matched within any donor.

The germline V and J ends were trimmed by 3 bases and 0 bases, with 8 bases remaining between them. The CDR3 runs 15 residues. In germline, CDR1 is MNHEY, CDR2 SMNVEV (reference sequence). Naive or memory CD4+ cells were cultured 1:1 with T cell-depleted PBMCs plus CEF. Generated by immunoSEQ multiplex PCR, the TCRdb table keeps only in-frame clones and is missing some. In the table there are 30,000 to 45,000 clones, about four fifths of which are singletons. Note on this clone: What it binds is not known.

The sequencing input was naive CD4+ T cells from PBMCs, cultured in vitro. Regarding subset: naive CD4+ T cells isolated by negative enrichment. The source is an adult with COVID-19. The chain recombines TRBV27 with TRBJ2-2; maybe TRBD2 (6 bases). CDR3 DNA sequence: TGTGCCAGCAGTTTTGCGGGGTCGAACACCGGGGAGCTGTTTTTT. This sequence encodes CASSFAGSNTGELFF.